This record concerns one TCR beta chain sequence. Data came from immunoSEQ multiplex PCR; TCRdb stores just in-frame clones and leaves some out. The sample lists about 150,000 clones; 75% to 80% were seen once. The sample comes from a study of blood T cell repertoires in COVID-19. Study background: PBMCs, B-cell-depleted T cells, or T cells were the source of the cDNA or gDNA that made up the material.

The specimen was peripheral blood. The receptor's source is a man aged 80 or over with acute or convalescent COVID-19.

The CDR3 here is CASSLWVAGSSYNEQFF. In DNA form, the CDR3 reads TGTGCCAGCAGCTTGTGGGTAGCGGGGAGCTCCTACAATGAGCAGTTCTTC. The rearrangement links TRBV5-6 to TRBJ2-1, with 8 bases lining up with TRBD2. V was clipped by 1 base and J by 0 bases; unmatched bases: 6. Germline V gives CDR1 SGHDT, CDR2 YYEEEE. The CDR3 contains 17 residues. Supplemented by reference TRBV5-6 and TRBJ2-1, the full variable domain reads DAGVTQSPTHLIKTRGQQVTLRCSPKSGHDTVSWYQQALGQGPQFIFQYYEEEERQRGNFPDRFSGHQFPNYSSELNVNALLLGDSALYLCASSLWVAGSSYNEQFFGPGTRLTVL.